This passage covers 2 T cell receptor beta chains from one sample sequenced in a study of PD-L1 blockade in urothelial cancer listed by TCRdb under 2017. The receptor library was made with the immunoSEQ multiplex PCR assay. TCRdb carries this immuneACCESS record with in-frame sequences only. Its versions omit some clonotypes, under half of them owing to an unresolved V gene in the studies checked, with the rest unexplained. The sample data list fewer than 85,000 clones, and 88% of these were observed just once. About 11% of the sample is held by the ten biggest clonotypes. What this sample's time point label stands for: peripheral blood 6 weeks after treatment start. Sequencing used PBMCs, obtained around atezolizumab (anti-PD-L1) treatment. The receptors were gathered from a man aged 55 to 69 with urothelial cancer.

The table lists this clone with a count of one. This rearrangement joins TRBV30 to TRBJ2-7, with 7 positions matching TRBD1. The CDR3 spans 13 residues. Germline assignment: CDR1 GTSNPN and CDR2 SVGIG (reference sequence). After removal of 3 bases from V and 5 bases from J, the junction contained 7 bases not matched to a gene. This CDR3 reads CAWRVGQVDEQYF. CDR3 DNA sequence: TGTGCCTGGAGGGTCGGACAGGTCGACGAGCAGTACTTC.

V gene TRBV4-1 combines with J gene TRBJ1-1, with D perhaps matching TRBD1 (5 bases). Trimming stripped 1 base from V and 4 bases from J, with 7 bases between. This CDR3 comprises 13 residues. From germline, CDR1 is MGHRA and CDR2 YSYEKL. The CDR3 coding sequence is TGCGCCAGCAGCCAAGGGACATTCACTGAAGCTTTCTTT. Its protein is CASSQGTFTEAFF.